The following is a TCR beta chain sequence with its context. Its antigen target is currently unknown. No base quality values were provided; no much bigger clone lies one nucleotide off. These data belong to a study of early T cells in non-severe SARS-CoV-2 infection (dated by TCRdb to the early 2020s). As for the study more broadly: Because TCR sequencing relied on bulk RNA taken from unsorted whole blood, pairing of alpha and beta chains was not possible. Study-wide conclusions, independent of this receptor: VDJdb matching was skewed toward anti-spike CD8 responses and likely underestimated virus-specific expansions by missing private and CD4 specificities.

A case-control design nested within a healthcare worker cohort in London, UK, was used, with weekly nasopharyngeal swab PCR tests and blood sampling performed. Healthcare workers were enrolled in the week of the UK lockdown, from 23 to 31 March 2020, and were followed every week for up to roughly 15 weeks. The receptor library was made with 5' RACE. TCRdb shows the sequencer as NextSeq 500. Unique molecular identifiers were attached to individual cDNA molecules in the TCR library protocol so that sequencing error and PCR bias could be corrected. TCR alpha and beta chains were both sequenced, and the abundances of alpha and beta sequences in each sample were closely correlated with each other. Per the source publication's procedure: Decombinator V4 was used to annotate TCR sequences for V gene, J gene and CDR3. Expanded TCRs were defined as changing significantly between any two time points under a Poisson model with p below 0.0001. TCR abundances were normalised to the total number of TCRs sequenced in each sample and reported as counts per million. TRAV1-2 paired with TRAJ12, TRAJ20 or TRAJ33 defined MAIT TCRs, while TRAV10 paired with TRAJ18 defined iNKT TCRs. A search of VDJdb, accessed on 1 November 2021, was run for TCRs annotated to CMV, EBV and SARS-CoV-2, with TCRs annotated for multiple antigens excluded. Starting from the raw public reads, TCRdb applied fastp trimming at Q25, assembled clones with MiXCR and retained in-frame beta chains. Rows are unified per CDR3 protein, each entry keeping the most common DNA and genes. The V and J calls reflect TCRdb's pipeline rather than the authors' work. This sample lists 70,000 to 95,000 distinct CDR3 sequences; 13% to 15% were detected once. 9.5% to 12% of the sample lies in the top ten.

V has 5 bases trimmed and J has 3 bases trimmed; junction bases matching no gene number 2. From a lookup of the germline V gene, CDR1 and CDR2 are SQVTM and ANQGSEA. Its CDR3 holds 12 amino acids, cysteine through phenylalanine. Only the CDR3 DNA is retained, 36 bases long and in frame from the first base. The chain was built from TRBV29-1 and TRBJ2-7; 9 of the junction bases match TRBD1. What was sequenced was whole blood. This clonotype was sampled from an adult who was a healthcare worker with PCR-confirmed SARS-CoV-2 infection or an uninfected control (not recorded which). The DNA sequence is TGCAGCGTTCCGGGACAGGGCTACGAGCAGTACTTC. This is translated as CSVPGQGYEQYF.